This is a list of T cell receptor beta chains from one sample in a study of T-cell memory formation after mild COVID-19. TCRdb re-analysed the 5' RACE reads in MiXCR, keeping a single row per CDR3 protein. Among fewer than 350,000 distinct CDR3 sequences listed, 18% were seen once. Sequences were obtained from PBMCs or a T cell subset sorted from them (not recorded which). Receptors were obtained from a young man who had mild COVID-19 (a few samples of this study predate the infection). Cell type and time point are not known. The CDR3 runs from the conserved cysteine through the conserved F or W. D genes are given only for firm matches. Rows may omit the clone size; those that give it use once, few, many or a size class.

clone size: few
V gene: TRBV29-1
J gene: TRBJ2-3
D gene: .
CDR3 protein: CSVDPADTQYF
CDR3 DNA: TGCAGCGTTGATCCAGCAGATACGCAGTATTTT

clone size: few
V gene: TRBV9
J gene: TRBJ2-1
D gene: .
CDR3 protein: CASSARDNEQFF
CDR3 DNA: TGTGCCAGCAGCGCCAGAGACAATGAGCAGTTCTTC

clone size: .
V gene: TRBV3-1
J gene: TRBJ2-3
D gene: .
CDR3 protein: CASSPRGVGGDTQYF
CDR3 DNA: TGTGCCAGCAGCCCTCGGGGAGTTGGGGGAGATACGCAGTATTTT

clone size: .
V gene: TRBV5-1
J gene: TRBJ1-6
D gene: TRBD1
CDR3 protein: CASSLAQGQGGSPLHF
CDR3 DNA: TGCGCCAGCAGCTTGGCCCAAGGACAGGGAGGCTCACCCCTCCACTTT

clone size: few
V gene: TRBV6-5
J gene: TRBJ2-2
D gene: .
CDR3 protein: CASSPEGGGPRELFF
CDR3 DNA: TGTGCCAGCAGTCCCGAGGGCGGGGGCCCCCGGGAGCTGTTTTTT

clone size: .
V gene: TRBV6-2/TRBV6-3
J gene: TRBJ2-7
D gene: TRBD2
CDR3 protein: CASSYSVSRGGEQYF
CDR3 DNA: TGTGCCAGCAGTTACTCCGTCTCGCGGGGGGGCGAGCAGTACTTC

clone size: .
V gene: TRBV18
J gene: TRBJ2-3
D gene: TRBD2
CDR3 protein: CASSPTSGAALDTQYF
CDR3 DNA: TGTGCCAGCTCCCCGACTAGCGGAGCCGCTTTGGATACGCAGTATTTT

clone size: .
V gene: TRBV5-5
J gene: TRBJ2-3
D gene: TRBD1
CDR3 protein: CASSSGQILTDTQYF
CDR3 DNA: TGTGCCAGCAGCTCGGGACAGATATTAACAGATACGCAGTATTTT

clone size: .
V gene: TRBV29-1
J gene: TRBJ2-3
D gene: .
CDR3 protein: CSVGGRQTDTQYF
CDR3 DNA: TGCAGCGTCGGGGGCAGGCAAACAGATACGCAGTATTTT

clone size: .
V gene: TRBV4-1
J gene: TRBJ1-1
D gene: TRBD1
CDR3 protein: CASSPGTGTMNTEAFF
CDR3 DNA: TGCGCCAGCAGCCCTGGGACAGGGACCATGAACACTGAAGCTTTCTTT

clone size: .
V gene: TRBV27
J gene: TRBJ2-7
D gene: TRBD2
CDR3 protein: CASSTTRGYEQYF
CDR3 DNA: TGTGCCAGCAGTACGACGCGGGGGTACGAGCAGTACTTC

clone size: few
V gene: TRBV15
J gene: TRBJ2-3
D gene: TRBD2
CDR3 protein: CATSRDPGTRSDTQYF
CDR3 DNA: TGTGCCACCAGCAGAGATCCTGGGACTAGGTCAGATACGCAGTATTTT

clone size: few
V gene: TRBV4-1
J gene: TRBJ2-1
D gene: .
CDR3 protein: CASSQDPGSTPGYNEQFF
CDR3 DNA: TGCGCCAGCAGCCAAGATCCTGGGTCAACGCCGGGCTACAATGAGCAGTTCTTC

clone size: .
V gene: TRBV6-1
J gene: TRBJ1-5
D gene: .
CDR3 protein: CASSEVWGAPQHF
CDR3 DNA: TGTGCCAGCAGTGAAGTGTGGGGGGCGCCCCAGCATTTT

clone size: .
V gene: TRBV4-3
J gene: TRBJ1-1
D gene: TRBD1
CDR3 protein: CASSPDGTGATEAFF
CDR3 DNA: TGCGCCAGCAGCCCCGATGGGACAGGGGCCACTGAAGCTTTCTTT

clone size: .
V gene: TRBV2
J gene: TRBJ2-5
D gene: .
CDR3 protein: CASKRVRGETQYF
CDR3 DNA: TGTGCCAGCAAGAGAGTTCGGGGAGAGACCCAGTACTTC

clone size: many
V gene: TRBV6-5
J gene: TRBJ2-1
D gene: TRBD2
CDR3 protein: CASSYSASGGEQFF
CDR3 DNA: TGTGCCAGCAGTTACTCGGCTAGCGGGGGTGAGCAGTTCTTC

clone size: few
V gene: TRBV7-3
J gene: TRBJ2-1
D gene: TRBD2
CDR3 protein: CASSPGGGRGNEQFF
CDR3 DNA: TGTGCCAGCAGCCCCGGGGGGGGAAGGGGGAATGAGCAGTTCTTC

clone size: few
V gene: TRBV12-3/TRBV12-4
J gene: TRBJ2-1
D gene: TRBD2
CDR3 protein: CASSFLSERGYEQFF
CDR3 DNA: TGTGCCAGCAGTTTCTTGAGTGAGCGGGGTTACGAGCAGTTCTTC

clone size: .
V gene: TRBV7-9
J gene: TRBJ1-2
D gene: .
CDR3 protein: CASSLPRGGVSTYGYTF
CDR3 DNA: TGTGCCAGCAGCTTACCGCGAGGAGGAGTAAGCACGTATGGCTACACCTTC

clone size: few
V gene: TRBV7-9
J gene: TRBJ2-2
D gene: .
CDR3 protein: CASSLGVLTGELFF
CDR3 DNA: TGTGCCAGCAGCTTGGGAGTACTCACCGGGGAGCTGTTTTTT

clone size: few
V gene: TRBV7-2
J gene: TRBJ2-5
D gene: .
CDR3 protein: CASSLSRGPETQYF
CDR3 DNA: TGTGCCAGCAGCTTAAGCCGGGGCCCAGAGACCCAGTACTTC

clone size: few
V gene: TRBV7-3
J gene: TRBJ1-1
D gene: TRBD1
CDR3 protein: CASSPGGSTEAFF
CDR3 DNA: TGTGCCAGCAGCCCAGGGGGGTCCACTGAAGCTTTCTTT

clone size: .
V gene: TRBV6-5
J gene: TRBJ2-3
D gene: .
CDR3 protein: CASSGPADTQYF
CDR3 DNA: TGTGCCAGCAGCGGACCCGCAGATACGCAGTATTTT

clone size: .
V gene: TRBV12-3/TRBV12-4
J gene: TRBJ1-3
D gene: .
CDR3 protein: CASSTPSGNTIYF
CDR3 DNA: TGTGCCAGCAGTACCCCCTCTGGAAACACCATATATTTT

clone size: .
V gene: TRBV19
J gene: TRBJ2-7
D gene: .
CDR3 protein: CASRHTWAHEQYF
CDR3 DNA: TGTGCCAGTAGGCATACCTGGGCCCACGAGCAGTACTTC

clone size: few
V gene: TRBV3-1
J gene: TRBJ2-3
D gene: TRBD1
CDR3 protein: CASSLRQGAADTQYF
CDR3 DNA: TGTGCCAGCAGCCTTAGACAGGGGGCAGCAGATACGCAGTATTTT

clone size: .
V gene: TRBV7-2
J gene: TRBJ2-3
D gene: .
CDR3 protein: CASSLRLTGGRTDTQYF
CDR3 DNA: TGTGCCAGCAGCTTGCGTCTTACTGGGGGGCGCACAGATACGCAGTATTTT

clone size: .
V gene: TRBV4-1
J gene: TRBJ2-3
D gene: .
CDR3 protein: CASSPLGQGNGRADTQYF
CDR3 DNA: TGCGCCAGCAGCCCCCTCGGGCAAGGGAACGGAAGGGCAGATACGCAGTATTTT

clone size: few
V gene: TRBV5-4
J gene: TRBJ2-1
D gene: .
CDR3 protein: CASSIASNEQFF
CDR3 DNA: TGTGCCAGCAGCATAGCTTCCAATGAGCAGTTCTTC

clone size: few
V gene: TRBV4-1
J gene: TRBJ2-5
D gene: .
CDR3 protein: CASSTYTGQETQYF
CDR3 DNA: TGCGCCAGCAGCACATACACGGGACAAGAGACCCAGTACTTC

clone size: .
V gene: TRBV7-9
J gene: TRBJ2-4
D gene: .
CDR3 protein: CASSVAASKNIQYF
CDR3 DNA: TGTGCCAGCAGCGTCGCGGCATCTAAAAACATTCAGTACTTC

clone size: few
V gene: TRBV18
J gene: TRBJ1-6
D gene: TRBD1
CDR3 protein: CASSPMTTGQGNSPLHF
CDR3 DNA: TGTGCCAGCTCACCAATGACTACCGGACAGGGGAATTCACCCCTCCACTTT

clone size: .
V gene: TRBV4-1
J gene: TRBJ1-2
D gene: .
CDR3 protein: CASSQIYYGYTF
CDR3 DNA: TGCGCCAGCAGCCAAATCTACTATGGCTACACCTTC

clone size: few
V gene: TRBV6-6
J gene: TRBJ2-3
D gene: TRBD1
CDR3 protein: CASSIDRGHGTDTQYF
CDR3 DNA: TGTGCCAGCAGTATAGACAGGGGGCATGGCACAGATACGCAGTATTTT

clone size: few
V gene: TRBV20-1
J gene: TRBJ1-1
D gene: .
CDR3 protein: CSAGGGARGRITEAFF
CDR3 DNA: TGCAGTGCTGGCGGGGGGGCCCGGGGGCGGATCACTGAAGCTTTCTTT

clone size: few
V gene: TRBV20-1
J gene: TRBJ1-2
D gene: .
CDR3 protein: CRGSSSLANYGYTF
CDR3 DNA: TGCAGGGGATCCAGCTCATTAGCTAACTATGGCTACACCTTC

clone size: many
V gene: TRBV5-1
J gene: TRBJ1-5
D gene: .
CDR3 protein: CASSLSGTQPQHF
CDR3 DNA: TGCGCCAGCTCCCTCTCAGGGACTCAGCCCCAGCATTTT

clone size: few
V gene: TRBV20-1
J gene: TRBJ2-1
D gene: TRBD2
CDR3 protein: CSATSAPLAGGNYNEQFF
CDR3 DNA: TGCAGTGCCACCTCCGCCCCTTTAGCGGGGGGAAACTACAATGAGCAGTTCTTC

clone size: .
V gene: TRBV20-1
J gene: TRBJ1-1
D gene: TRBD1
CDR3 protein: CSASGQGRELATEAFF
CDR3 DNA: TGCAGTGCCTCGGGACAGGGGAGGGAATTGGCCACTGAAGCTTTCTTT

clone size: few
V gene: TRBV3-1
J gene: TRBJ2-3
D gene: TRBD2
CDR3 protein: CASSQTAGGLGTQYF
CDR3 DNA: TGTGCCAGCAGCCAGACAGCGGGGGGGCTCGGTACGCAGTATTTT

clone size: .
V gene: TRBV28
J gene: TRBJ1-1
D gene: .
CDR3 protein: CASSLQSSGAFF
CDR3 DNA: TGTGCCAGCAGTTTACAGAGCTCCGGAGCTTTCTTT

clone size: few
V gene: TRBV12-3/TRBV12-4
J gene: TRBJ2-1
D gene: .
CDR3 protein: CASSSAGSYNEQFF
CDR3 DNA: TGTGCCAGCAGTTCGGCCGGGAGCTACAATGAGCAGTTCTTC

clone size: few
V gene: TRBV6-6
J gene: TRBJ2-7
D gene: .
CDR3 protein: CASSTPELRPRAYF
CDR3 DNA: TGTGCCAGCAGTACCCCGGAACTAAGGCCTAGGGCGTACTTC

clone size: .
V gene: TRBV7-2
J gene: TRBJ1-1
D gene: .
CDR3 protein: CASSQNPIYTEAFF
CDR3 DNA: TGTGCCAGCAGCCAAAACCCAATTTACACTGAAGCTTTCTTT